The present TCR beta chain was sequenced within a study of T cell changes during pregnancy in multiple sclerosis. Generated by immunoSEQ multiplex PCR, the TCRdb table keeps only in-frame clones and is missing some. The repertoire holds some 41,000 clones, with approximately 91% as singletons. This TCR derives from a female donor with multiple sclerosis, enrolled in a pregnancy study. Sequences were derived from CD8+ T cells from peripheral blood mononuclear cells, sampled in the first trimester of pregnancy.

This chain's CDR3 is CASSQDRPENSILSGTDTQYF. The CDR3 region has the DNA TGTGCCAGCAGCCAAGATAGACCGGAAAACAGCATCCTCTCCGGCACAGATACGCAGTATTTT. J is TRBJ2-3 and V is TRBV4-2; D call uncertain. This CDR3 comprises 21 residues. CDR1 LGHNA and CDR2 YNFKEQ come from the germline V gene. Deletions cut 0 bases from V and 1 base from J, with 26 bases between.